One and the same sample provided the 7 T cell receptor beta chains below, sequenced in a study of T cell repertoires in cytomegalovirus infection. MiXCR, applied by TCRdb to the reads, yields one record per CDR3 protein. Of about 400,000 distinct CDR3 sequences detected, 15% to 20% appear once; the ten largest clones hold around 8.6%. The sequenced sample was PBMCs. The receptors shown here come from a human donor in good health (CMV status not recorded). Some clones in this sample may be carry-over from other donors' samples.

J is TRBJ2-5 and V is TRBV20-1, with no clear D. Germline CDR1 is DFQATT and CDR2 is SNEGSKA (reference sequence). The CDR3 runs to 13 residues. V was pared by 0 bases and J by 5 bases, with 10 bases between. CDR3 sequence: CSAREGRTETQYF. The CDR3 DNA reads as TGCAGTGCTAGAGAGGGTCGGACCGAGACCCAGTACTTC.

The chain combines TRBV19 with TRBJ1-6; unclear D gene. The germline V gene has CDR1 LNHDA and CDR2 SQIVND (reference sequence). Trimming took 4 bases from V and 0 from J, leaving 7 bases between them. The CDR3 runs 15 residues. The CDR3 region is CASSTRDSYNSPLHF. CDR3 DNA sequence: TGTGCCAGTAGTACCCGGGACTCCTATAATTCACCCCTCCACTTT.

This clonotype was recorded a few times. V usage is TRBV20-1 and J usage is TRBJ2-5, with 8 bases lining up with TRBD2. CDR1 and CDR2 (germline): DFQATT, SNEGSKA (reference sequence). This CDR3 has 13 residues. After removal of 2 bases from V and 7 bases from J, the junction contained 6 bases not matched to a gene. CDR3 residues: CSARKGTSGTQYF. The CDR3 region has the DNA TGCAGTGCTAGAAAGGGCACTAGCGGGACCCAGTACTTC.

The chain links TRBV5-4 to TRBJ1-1, with 10 bases fitting TRBD1. The CDR3 runs to 14 residues. From germline, CDR1 is SGHNT and CDR2 YYREEE (reference sequence). Unmatched junction bases numbered 4, after V lost 5 bases and J lost 3 bases. The CDR3 sequence: CASRWTGGDTEAFF. The CDR3 DNA follows: TGTGCCAGCAGGTGGACAGGGGGAGACACTGAAGCTTTCTTT.

This clonotype was observed at least ten times. The chain couples TRBV19 to TRBJ1-5; 7 nucleotides line up with TRBD1. The V gene's germline CDR1 is LNHDA and CDR2 SQIVND (reference sequence). This CDR3 contains 14 residues. J lost 0 bases, V lost 8 bases, and 4 bases had no gene match. The CDR3 coding sequence is TGTGCCAGTCAACAGGGGAATAGCAATCAGCCCCAGCATTTT. This encodes CASQQGNSNQPQHF.

This clonotype was picked up many times. CDR3 region: CASSLVPYTDTQYF. CDR3 nucleotide sequence: TGTGCCAGCAGCTTAGTCCCCTACACAGATACGCAGTATTTT. The rearrangement uses TRBV7-2 and TRBJ2-3; D remains ambiguous. Per germline, CDR1 SGHTA and CDR2 FQGNSA. Trimming stripped 1 base from V and 2 bases from J, with 7 bases between. CDR3 length: 14 amino acids.

J is TRBJ2-7 and V is TRBV20-1; 7 positions match TRBD1. The CDR3 spans 14 residues. The ends lost 3 bases at V and 1 base at J; junction bases unmatched: 6. CDR1 DFQATT and CDR2 SNEGSKA come from the germline V gene (reference sequence). The DNA for the CDR3 is TGCAGTGCTAGGCAATGGGGACAGTCCTACGAGCAGTACTTC. This gives the protein CSARQWGQSYEQYF.